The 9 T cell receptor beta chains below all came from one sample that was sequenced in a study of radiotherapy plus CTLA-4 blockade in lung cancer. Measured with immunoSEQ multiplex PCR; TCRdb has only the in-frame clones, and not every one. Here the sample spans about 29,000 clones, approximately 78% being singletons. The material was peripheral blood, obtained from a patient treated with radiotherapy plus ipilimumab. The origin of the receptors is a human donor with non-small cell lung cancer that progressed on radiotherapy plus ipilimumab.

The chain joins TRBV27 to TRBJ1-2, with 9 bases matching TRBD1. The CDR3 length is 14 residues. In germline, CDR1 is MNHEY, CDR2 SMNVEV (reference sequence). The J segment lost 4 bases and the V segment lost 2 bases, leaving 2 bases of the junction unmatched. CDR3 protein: CASSLGTGIYGYTF. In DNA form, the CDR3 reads TGTGCCAGCAGTTTAGGGACAGGGATCTATGGCTACACCTTC.

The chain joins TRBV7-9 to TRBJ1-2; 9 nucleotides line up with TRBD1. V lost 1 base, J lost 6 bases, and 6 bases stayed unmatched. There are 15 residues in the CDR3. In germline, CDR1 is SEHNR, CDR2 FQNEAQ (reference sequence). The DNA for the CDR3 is TGTGCCAGCAGCTTAGTTGGACAGGGGTTGGATGGCTACACCTTC. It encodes CASSLVGQGLDGYTF.

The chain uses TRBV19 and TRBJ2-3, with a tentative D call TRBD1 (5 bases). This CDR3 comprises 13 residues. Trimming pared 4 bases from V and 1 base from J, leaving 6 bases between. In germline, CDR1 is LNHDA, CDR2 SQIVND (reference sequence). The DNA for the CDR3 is TGTGCCAGTAGTAGCAGGGGCACAGATACGCAGTATTTT. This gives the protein CASSSRGTDTQYF.

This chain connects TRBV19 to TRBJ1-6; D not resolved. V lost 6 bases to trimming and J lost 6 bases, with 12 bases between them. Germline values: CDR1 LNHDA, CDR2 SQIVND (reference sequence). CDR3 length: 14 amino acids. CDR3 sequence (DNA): TGTGCCAGTAGAGAGGCCCCGGGTAATTCACCCCTCCACTTT. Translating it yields CASREAPGNSPLHF. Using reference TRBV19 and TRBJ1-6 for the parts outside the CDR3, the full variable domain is DGGITQSPKYLFRKEGQNVTLSCEQNLNHDAMYWYRQDPGQGLRLIYYSQIVNDFQKGDIAEGYSVSREKKESFPLTVTSAQKNPTAFYLCASREAPGNSPLHFGNGTRLTVT.

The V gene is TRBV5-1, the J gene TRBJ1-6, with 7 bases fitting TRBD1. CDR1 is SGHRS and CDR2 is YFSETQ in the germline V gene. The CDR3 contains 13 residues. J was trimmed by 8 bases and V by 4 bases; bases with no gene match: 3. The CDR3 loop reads CASSAGTDSPLHF. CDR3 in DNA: TGCGCCAGCAGCGCGGGGACAGATTCACCCCTCCACTTT. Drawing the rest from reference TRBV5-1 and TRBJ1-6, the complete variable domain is KAGVTQTPRYLIKTRGQQVTLSCSPISGHRSVSWYQQTPGQGLQFLFEYFSETQRNKGNFPGRFSGRQFSNSRSEMNVSTLELGDSALYLCASSAGTDSPLHFGNGTRLTVT.

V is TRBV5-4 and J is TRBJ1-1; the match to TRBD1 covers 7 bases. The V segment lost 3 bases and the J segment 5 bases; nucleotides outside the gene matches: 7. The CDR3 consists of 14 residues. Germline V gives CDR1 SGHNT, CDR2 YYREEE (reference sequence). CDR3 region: CASSSQGMRTEAFF. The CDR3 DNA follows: TGTGCCAGCAGCTCACAGGGGATGAGGACTGAAGCTTTCTTT.

The CDR3 bases are TGTGCCAGCAGCCGAGGGTCCCCTGAAAAACTGTTTTTT. Translated, it gives CASSRGSPEKLFF. The chain joins TRBV28 to TRBJ1-4, with D unresolved. The CDR3 has 13 residues. Germline V gene lookup returns CDR1 MDHEN and CDR2 SYDVKM. The germline V and J ends were trimmed by 6 bases and 7 bases, with 12 bases remaining between them.

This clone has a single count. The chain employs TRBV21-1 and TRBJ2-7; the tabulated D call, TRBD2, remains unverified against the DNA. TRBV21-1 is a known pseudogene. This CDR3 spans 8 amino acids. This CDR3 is CAPGKQYF. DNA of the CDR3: TGTGCTCCGGGGAAGCAGTACTTC.

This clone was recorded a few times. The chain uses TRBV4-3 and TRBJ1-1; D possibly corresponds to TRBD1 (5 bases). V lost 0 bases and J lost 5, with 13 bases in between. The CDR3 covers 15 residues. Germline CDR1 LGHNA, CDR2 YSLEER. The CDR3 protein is CASSQERARETEAFF. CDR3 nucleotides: TGCGCCAGCAGCCAAGAGCGCGCCAGGGAAACTGAAGCTTTCTTT.